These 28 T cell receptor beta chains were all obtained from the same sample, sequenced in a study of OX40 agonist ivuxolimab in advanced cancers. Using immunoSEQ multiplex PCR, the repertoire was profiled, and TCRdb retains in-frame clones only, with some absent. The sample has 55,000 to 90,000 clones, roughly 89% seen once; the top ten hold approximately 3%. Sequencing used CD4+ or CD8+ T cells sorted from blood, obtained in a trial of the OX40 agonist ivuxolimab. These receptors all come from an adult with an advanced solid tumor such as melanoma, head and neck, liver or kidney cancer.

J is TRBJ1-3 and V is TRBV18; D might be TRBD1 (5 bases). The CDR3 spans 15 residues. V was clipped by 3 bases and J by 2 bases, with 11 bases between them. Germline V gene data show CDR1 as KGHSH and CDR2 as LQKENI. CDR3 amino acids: CASSPSGTTGNTIYF. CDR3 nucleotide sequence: TGTGCCAGCTCACCCTCGGGGACCACTGGAAACACCATATATTTT.

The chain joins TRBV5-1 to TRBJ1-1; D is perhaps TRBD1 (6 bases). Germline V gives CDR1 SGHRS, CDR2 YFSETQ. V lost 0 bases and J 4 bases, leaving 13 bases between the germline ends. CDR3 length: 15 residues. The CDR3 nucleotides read TGCGCCAGCAGCTTGGCGATGGGGGCGAGCACTGAAGCTTTCTTT. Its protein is CASSLAMGASTEAFF.

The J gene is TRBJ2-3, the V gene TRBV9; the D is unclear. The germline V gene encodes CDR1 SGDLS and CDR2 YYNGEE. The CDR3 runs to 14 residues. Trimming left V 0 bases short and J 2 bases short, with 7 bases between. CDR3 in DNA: TGTGCCAGCAGCGTAGGTGGGATCACAGATACGCAGTATTTT. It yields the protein CASSVGGITDTQYF. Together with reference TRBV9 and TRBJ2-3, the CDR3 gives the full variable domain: DSGVTQTPKHLITATGQRVTLRCSPRSGDLSVYWYQQSLDQGLQFLIQYYNGEERAKGNILERFSAQQFPDLHSELNLSSLELGDSALYFCASSVGGITDTQYFGPGTRLTVL.

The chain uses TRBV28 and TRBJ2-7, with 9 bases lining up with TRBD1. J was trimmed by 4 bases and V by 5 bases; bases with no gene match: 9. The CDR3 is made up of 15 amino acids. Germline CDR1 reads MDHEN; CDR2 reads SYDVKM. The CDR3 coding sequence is TGTGCCAGCAGTGCCCACGGGACAGGGCATTACGAGCAGTACTTC. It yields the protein CASSAHGTGHYEQYF.

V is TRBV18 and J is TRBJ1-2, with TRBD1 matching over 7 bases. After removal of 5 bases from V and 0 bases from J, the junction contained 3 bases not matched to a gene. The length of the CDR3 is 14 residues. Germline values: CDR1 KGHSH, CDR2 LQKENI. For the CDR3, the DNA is TGTGCCAGCTCAGCACAGGGGCCTAACTATGGCTACACCTTC. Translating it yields CASSAQGPNYGYTF.

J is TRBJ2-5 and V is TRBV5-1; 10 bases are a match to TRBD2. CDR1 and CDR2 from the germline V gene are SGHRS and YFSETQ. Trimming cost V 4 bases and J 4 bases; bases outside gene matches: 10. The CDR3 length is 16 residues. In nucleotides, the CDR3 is TGCGCCAGCAGCCCGGCTATAGCGGGGGGAGGAGAGACCCAGTACTTC. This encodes CASSPAIAGGGETQYF.

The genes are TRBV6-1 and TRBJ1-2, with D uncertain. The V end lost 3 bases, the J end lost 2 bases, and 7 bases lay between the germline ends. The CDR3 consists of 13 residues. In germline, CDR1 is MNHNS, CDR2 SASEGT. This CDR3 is CASSDSVNYGYTF. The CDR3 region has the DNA TGTGCCAGCAGTGATTCAGTGAACTATGGCTACACCTTC.

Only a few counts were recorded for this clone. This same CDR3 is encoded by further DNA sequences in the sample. CDR3 region: CASSLAVMNTEAFF. CDR3 DNA sequence: TGCGCCAGCAGCTTGGCCGTTATGAACACTGAAGCTTTCTTT. The chain joins TRBV5-1 to TRBJ1-1; D is uncertain. V was clipped by 0 bases and J by 0 bases, with 6 bases between them. The CDR3 covers 14 residues. CDR1 SGHRS and CDR2 YFSETQ come from the germline V gene.

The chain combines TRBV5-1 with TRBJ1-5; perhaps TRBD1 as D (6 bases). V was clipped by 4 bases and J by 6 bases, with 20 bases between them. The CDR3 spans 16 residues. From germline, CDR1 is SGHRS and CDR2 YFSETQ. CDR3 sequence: CASSPLPTGGGQPQHF. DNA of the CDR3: TGCGCCAGCAGCCCCCTCCCGACAGGTGGCGGTCAGCCCCAGCATTTT.

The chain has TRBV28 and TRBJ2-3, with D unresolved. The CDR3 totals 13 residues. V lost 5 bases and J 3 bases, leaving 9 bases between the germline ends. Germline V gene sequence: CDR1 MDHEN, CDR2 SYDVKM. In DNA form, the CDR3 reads TGTGCCAGCAGTCCGCCATCAACAGATACGCAGTATTTT. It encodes CASSPPSTDTQYF. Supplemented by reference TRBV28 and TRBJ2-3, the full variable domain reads DVKVTQSSRYLVKRTGEKVFLECVQDMDHENMFWYRQDPGLGLRLIYFSYDVKMKEKGDIPEGYSVSREKKERFSLILESASTNQTSMYLCASSPPSTDTQYFGPGTRLTVL.

The CDR3 coding sequence is TGTGCCAGCAGTTGGCAGGGCGGAACAGATACGCAGTATTTT. Protein: CASSWQGGTDTQYF. The V call is TRBV6-5, the J call TRBJ2-3; D possibly corresponds to TRBD1 (5 bases). This CDR3 is 14 amino acids long. Trimming cost V 4 bases and J 3 bases, with 11 bases left between them. The germline gives CDR1 MNHEY, CDR2 SVGAGI.

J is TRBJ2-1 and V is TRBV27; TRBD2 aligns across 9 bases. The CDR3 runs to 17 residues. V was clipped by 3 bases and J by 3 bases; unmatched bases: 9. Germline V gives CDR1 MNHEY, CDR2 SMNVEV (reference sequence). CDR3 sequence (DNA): TGTGCCAGCAGTTTTCGTCGCCTAGCGGGAATCTACAATGAGCAGTTCTTC. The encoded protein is CASSFRRLAGIYNEQFF.

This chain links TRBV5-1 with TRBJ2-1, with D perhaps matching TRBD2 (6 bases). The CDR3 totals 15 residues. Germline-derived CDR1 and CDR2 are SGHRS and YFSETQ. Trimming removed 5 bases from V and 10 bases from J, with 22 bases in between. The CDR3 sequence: CASRANRGSMEEQFF. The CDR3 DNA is TGCGCCAGCAGGGCCAATCGGGGGTCGATGGAAGAGCAGTTCTTC.

DNA of the CDR3: TGTGCCAGCAGCTTGCGGGGGGGCGAGTATTTT. Protein sequence: CASSLRGGEYF. The chain recombines TRBV5-6 with TRBJ2-3; 8 nucleotides match TRBD2. Trimming cost V 1 base and J 13 bases; bases outside gene matches: 2. The CDR3 is made up of 11 amino acids. Germline assignment: CDR1 SGHDT and CDR2 YYEEEE.

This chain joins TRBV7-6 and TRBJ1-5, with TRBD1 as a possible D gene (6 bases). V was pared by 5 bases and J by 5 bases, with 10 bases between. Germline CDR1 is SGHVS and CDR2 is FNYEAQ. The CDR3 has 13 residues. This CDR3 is CASSPNRDQPQHF. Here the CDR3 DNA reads TGTGCCAGCAGCCCCAACAGGGATCAGCCCCAGCATTTT.

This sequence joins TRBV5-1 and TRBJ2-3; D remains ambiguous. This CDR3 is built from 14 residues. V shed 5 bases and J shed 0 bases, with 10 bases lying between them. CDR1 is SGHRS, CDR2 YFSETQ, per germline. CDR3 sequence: CASREVGSTDTQYF. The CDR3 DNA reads TGCGCCAGCAGGGAAGTTGGGAGCACAGATACGCAGTATTTT.

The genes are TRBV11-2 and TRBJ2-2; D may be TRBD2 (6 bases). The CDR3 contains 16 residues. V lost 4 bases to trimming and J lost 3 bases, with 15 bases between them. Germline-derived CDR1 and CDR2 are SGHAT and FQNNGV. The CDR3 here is CASSSRDARHTGELFF. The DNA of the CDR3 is TGTGCCAGCAGCTCGCGGGACGCCAGACACACCGGGGAGCTGTTTTTT.

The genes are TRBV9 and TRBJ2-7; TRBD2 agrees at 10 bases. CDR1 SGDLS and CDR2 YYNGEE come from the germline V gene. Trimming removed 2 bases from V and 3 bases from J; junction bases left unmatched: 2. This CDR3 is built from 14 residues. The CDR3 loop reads CASSVRTSGYEQYF. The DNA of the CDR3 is TGTGCCAGCAGCGTGAGGACTAGCGGCTACGAGCAGTACTTC.

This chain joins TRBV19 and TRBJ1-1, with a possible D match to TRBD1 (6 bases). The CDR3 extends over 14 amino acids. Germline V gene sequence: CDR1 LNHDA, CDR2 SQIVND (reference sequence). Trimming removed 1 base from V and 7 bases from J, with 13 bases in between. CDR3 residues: CASSIGGRGFEAFF. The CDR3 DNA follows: TGTGCCAGTAGTATAGGGGGCAGGGGTTTTGAAGCTTTCTTT.

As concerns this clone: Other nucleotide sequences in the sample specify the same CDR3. The CDR3 DNA is TGCGCCAGCAGCTTGGGGGGGCAGGGCCACTATGGCTACACCTTC. This translates into CASSLGGQGHYGYTF. The chain uses TRBV5-1 and TRBJ1-2; possibly TRBD1 for D (6 bases). CDR1 is SGHRS and CDR2 is YFSETQ in the germline V gene. Deletions cut 0 bases from V and 3 bases from J, with 12 bases between. CDR3 length: 15 residues.

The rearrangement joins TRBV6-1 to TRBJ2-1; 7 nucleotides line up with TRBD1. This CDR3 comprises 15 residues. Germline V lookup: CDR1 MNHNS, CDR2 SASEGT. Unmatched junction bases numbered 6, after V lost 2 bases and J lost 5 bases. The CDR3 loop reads CASSESQGINNEQFF. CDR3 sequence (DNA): TGTGCCAGCAGTGAATCACAGGGGATAAACAATGAGCAGTTCTTC.

CDR3 in DNA: TGTGCCATCAGTGAGTGGGGGGATGGGGATACGCAGTATTTT. This sequence encodes CAISEWGDGDTQYF. The chain carries TRBV10-3 and TRBJ2-3; D may be TRBD2 (6 bases). CDR3 length: 14 residues. Trimming took off 1 base at V and 6 bases at J, with 11 bases between the two ends. Germline CDR1 ENHRY, CDR2 SYGVKD.

DNA of the CDR3: TGTGCCAGTAGTATAGCCGGGACTCGAAACACCATATATTTT. This codes for CASSIAGTRNTIYF. The chain carries TRBV19 and TRBJ1-3; possible D gene TRBD1, 5 bases. The length of the CDR3 is 14 residues. V was shortened by 1 base and J by 5 bases, with 9 bases between the two germline ends. Per the germline V gene, CDR1 is LNHDA and CDR2 is SQIVND (reference sequence).

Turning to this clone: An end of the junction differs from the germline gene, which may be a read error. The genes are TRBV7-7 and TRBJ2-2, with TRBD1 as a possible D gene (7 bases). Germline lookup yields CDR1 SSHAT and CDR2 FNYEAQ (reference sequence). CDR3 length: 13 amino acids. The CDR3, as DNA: TGTGCTAGCATCCCAGGGGGGACCGGGGAGCTGTTTTTT. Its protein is CASIPGGTGELFF.

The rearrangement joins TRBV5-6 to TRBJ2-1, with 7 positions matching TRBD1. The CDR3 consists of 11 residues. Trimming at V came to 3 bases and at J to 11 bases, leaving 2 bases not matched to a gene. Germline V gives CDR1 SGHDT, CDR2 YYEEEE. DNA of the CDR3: TGTGCCAGCAGCTGGGACAGCCAGCAGTTCTTC. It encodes CASSWDSQQFF.

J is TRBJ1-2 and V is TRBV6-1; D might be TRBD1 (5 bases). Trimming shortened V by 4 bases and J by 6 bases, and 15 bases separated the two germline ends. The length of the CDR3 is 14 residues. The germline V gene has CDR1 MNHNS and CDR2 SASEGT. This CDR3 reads CASSASVGTDGYTF. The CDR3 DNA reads TGTGCCAGCAGTGCGTCTGTGGGGACGGATGGCTACACCTTC.

CDR3 bases: TGTGCCAGCAGCTTGCGGCTAGCGGGGGGTTACAATGAGCAGTTCTTC. Its protein product is CASSLRLAGGYNEQFF. V gene TRBV5-4 combines with J gene TRBJ2-1; 11 nucleotides match TRBD2. The CDR3 runs to 16 residues. Per germline, CDR1 SGHNT and CDR2 YYREEE (reference sequence). With V trimmed by 1 base and J by 4 bases, 4 bases remained unmatched. Using reference TRBV5-4 and TRBJ2-1 for the parts outside the CDR3, the full variable domain is ETGVTQSPTHLIKTRGQQVTLRCSSQSGHNTVSWYQQALGQGPQFIFQYYREEENGRGNFPPRFSGLQFPNYSSELNVNALELDDSALYLCASSLRLAGGYNEQFFGPGTRLTVL.

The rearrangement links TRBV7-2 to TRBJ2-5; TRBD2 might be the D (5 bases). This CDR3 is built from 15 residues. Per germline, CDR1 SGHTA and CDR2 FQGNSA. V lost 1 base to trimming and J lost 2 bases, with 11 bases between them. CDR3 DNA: TGTGCCAGCAGCTTAGTGATCGGGGTACAAGAGACCCAGTACTTC. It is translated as CASSLVIGVQETQYF.